This TCR beta chain was identified in a study of T cell repertoires in cytomegalovirus infection. Study at large: Recently described HLA-C-restricted plus well-studied HLA-B-restricted CMV epitopes were used. Carrying CMV and the relevant HLA type showed in public TCR beta signatures. General study findings and limits: HLA-C-restricted CMV clonotypes gave the most frequent clonotype in two of eight donors. Totalled public TCR beta family frequency picked out people who carried CMV plus the relevant HLA.

About this clonotype: The antigen remains unidentified.

TCRdb called the reads again in MiXCR, with one record for every CDR3 protein. Of about 400,000 distinct CDR3 sequences detected, roughly 34% appear once; the ten largest clones hold approximately 13%. Germline CDR1 reads MDHEN; CDR2 reads SYDVKM. The CDR3 contains 16 residues. Trimming took off 4 bases at V and 0 bases at J, with 13 bases between the two ends. The sample consisted of cultured PBMCs, taken from culture after CMV antigen stimulation. The chain uses TRBV28 and TRBJ1-5; D remains ambiguous. The TCR originated in a human donor in good health (CMV status not recorded). Some clones in this sample may be carry-over from other donors' samples. CDR3 protein: CASSSPVSYSNQPQHF. CDR3 DNA: TGTGCCAGCAGTTCCCCAGTTTCCTATAGCAATCAGCCCCAGCATTTT.